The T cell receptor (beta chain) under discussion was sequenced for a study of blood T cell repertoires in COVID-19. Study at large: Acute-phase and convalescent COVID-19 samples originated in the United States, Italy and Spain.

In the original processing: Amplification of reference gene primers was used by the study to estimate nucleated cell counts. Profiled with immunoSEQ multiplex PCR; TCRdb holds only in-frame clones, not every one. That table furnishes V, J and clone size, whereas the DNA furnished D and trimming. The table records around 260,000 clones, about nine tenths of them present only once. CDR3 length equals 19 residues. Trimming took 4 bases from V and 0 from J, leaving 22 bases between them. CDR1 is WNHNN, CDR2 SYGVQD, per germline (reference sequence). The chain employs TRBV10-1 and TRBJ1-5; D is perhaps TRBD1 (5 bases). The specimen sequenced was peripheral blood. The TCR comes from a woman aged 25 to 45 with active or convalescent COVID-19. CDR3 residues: CASSGARDGRSDSNQPQHF. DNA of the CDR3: TGCGCCAGCAGTGGAGCCCGGGACGGGAGATCAGATAGCAATCAGCCCCAGCATTTT.